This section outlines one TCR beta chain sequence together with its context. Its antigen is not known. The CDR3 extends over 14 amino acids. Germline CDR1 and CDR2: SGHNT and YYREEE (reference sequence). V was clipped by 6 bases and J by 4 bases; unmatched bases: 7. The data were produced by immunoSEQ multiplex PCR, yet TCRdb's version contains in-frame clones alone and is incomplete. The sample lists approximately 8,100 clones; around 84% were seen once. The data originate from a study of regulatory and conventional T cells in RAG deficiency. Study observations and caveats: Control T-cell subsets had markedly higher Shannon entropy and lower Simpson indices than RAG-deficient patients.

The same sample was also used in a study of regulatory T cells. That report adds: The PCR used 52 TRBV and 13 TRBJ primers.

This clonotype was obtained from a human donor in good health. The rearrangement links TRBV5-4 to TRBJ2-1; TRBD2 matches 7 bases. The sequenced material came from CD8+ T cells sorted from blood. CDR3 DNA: TGTGCCAGCATGGGGGGGGATCCTTACAATGAGCAGTTCTTC. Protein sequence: CASMGGDPYNEQFF. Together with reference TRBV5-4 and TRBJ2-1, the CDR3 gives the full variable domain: ETGVTQSPTHLIKTRGQQVTLRCSSQSGHNTVSWYQQALGQGPQFIFQYYREEENGRGNFPPRFSGLQFPNYSSELNVNALELDDSALYLCASMGGDPYNEQFFGPGTRLTVL.